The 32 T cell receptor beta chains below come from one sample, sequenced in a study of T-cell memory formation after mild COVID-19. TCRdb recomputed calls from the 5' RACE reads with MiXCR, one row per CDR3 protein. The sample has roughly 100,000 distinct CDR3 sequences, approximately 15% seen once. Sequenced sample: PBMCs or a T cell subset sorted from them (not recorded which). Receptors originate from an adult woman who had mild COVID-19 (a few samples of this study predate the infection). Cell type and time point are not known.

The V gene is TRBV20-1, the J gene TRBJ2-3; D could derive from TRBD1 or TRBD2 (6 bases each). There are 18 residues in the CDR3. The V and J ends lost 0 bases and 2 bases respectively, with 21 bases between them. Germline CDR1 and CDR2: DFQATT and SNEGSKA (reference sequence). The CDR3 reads CSARDTGANTILTDTQYF. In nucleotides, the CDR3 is TGCAGTGCTAGAGATACGGGGGCCAACACTATCCTCACAGATACGCAGTATTTT.

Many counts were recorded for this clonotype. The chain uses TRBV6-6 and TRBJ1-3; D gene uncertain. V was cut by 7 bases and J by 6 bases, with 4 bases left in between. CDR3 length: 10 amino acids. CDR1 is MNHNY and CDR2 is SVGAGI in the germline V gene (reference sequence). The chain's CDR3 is CASTANTIYF. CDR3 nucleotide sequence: TGTGCCAGCACGGCAAACACCATATATTTT.

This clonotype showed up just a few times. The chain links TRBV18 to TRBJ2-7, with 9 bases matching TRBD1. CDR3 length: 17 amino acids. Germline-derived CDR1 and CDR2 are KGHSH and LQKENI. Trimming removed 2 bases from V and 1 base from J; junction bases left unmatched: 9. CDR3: CASSPSNVGTGSYEQYF. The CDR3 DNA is TGTGCCAGCTCACCAAGCAATGTGGGGACAGGGTCCTACGAGCAGTACTTC.

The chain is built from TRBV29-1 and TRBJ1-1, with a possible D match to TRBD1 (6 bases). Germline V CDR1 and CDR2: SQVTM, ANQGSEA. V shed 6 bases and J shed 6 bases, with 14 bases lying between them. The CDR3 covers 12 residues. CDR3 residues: CSVAGEGAEAFF. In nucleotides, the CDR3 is TGCAGCGTGGCAGGGGAGGGGGCTGAAGCTTTCTTT.

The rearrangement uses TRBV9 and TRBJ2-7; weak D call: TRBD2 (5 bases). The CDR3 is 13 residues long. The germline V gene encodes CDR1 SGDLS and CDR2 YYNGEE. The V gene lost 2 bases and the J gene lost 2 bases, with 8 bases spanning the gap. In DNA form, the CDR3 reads TGTGCCAGCAGCGTGACGACTACCTACGAGCAGTACTTC. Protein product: CASSVTTTYEQYF. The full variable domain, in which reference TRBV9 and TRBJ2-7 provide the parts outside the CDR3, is DSGVTQTPKHLITATGQRVTLRCSPRSGDLSVYWYQQSLDQGLQFLIQYYNGEERAKGNILERFSAQQFPDLHSELNLSSLELGDSALYFCASSVTTTYEQYFGPGTRLTVT.

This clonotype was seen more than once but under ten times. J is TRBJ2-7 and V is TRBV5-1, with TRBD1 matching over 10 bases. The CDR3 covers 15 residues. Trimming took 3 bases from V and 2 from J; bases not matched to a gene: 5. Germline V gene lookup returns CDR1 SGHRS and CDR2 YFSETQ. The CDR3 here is CASSSDRGTPYEQYF. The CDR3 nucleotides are TGCGCCAGCAGCTCGGACAGGGGGACTCCCTACGAGCAGTACTTC.

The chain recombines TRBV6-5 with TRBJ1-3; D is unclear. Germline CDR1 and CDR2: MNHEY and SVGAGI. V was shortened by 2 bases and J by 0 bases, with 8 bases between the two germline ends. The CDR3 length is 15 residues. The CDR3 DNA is TGTGCCAGCAGTTACGGGCTGAGCTCTGGAAACACCATATATTTT. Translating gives CASSYGLSSGNTIYF.

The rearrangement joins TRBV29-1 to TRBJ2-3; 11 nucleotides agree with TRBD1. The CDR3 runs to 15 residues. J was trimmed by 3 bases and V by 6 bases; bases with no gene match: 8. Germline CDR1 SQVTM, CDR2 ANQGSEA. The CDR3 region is CSVVGQGVATDTQYF. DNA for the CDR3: TGCAGCGTGGTGGGACAGGGGGTAGCGACAGATACGCAGTATTTT.

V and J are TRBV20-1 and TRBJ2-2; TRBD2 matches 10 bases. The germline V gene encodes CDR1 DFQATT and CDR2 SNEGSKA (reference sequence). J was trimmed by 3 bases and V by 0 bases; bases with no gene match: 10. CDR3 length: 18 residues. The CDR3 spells CSARERPGLATHTGELFF. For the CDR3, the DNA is TGCAGTGCTAGAGAGAGGCCGGGACTAGCGACTCACACCGGGGAGCTGTTTTTT.

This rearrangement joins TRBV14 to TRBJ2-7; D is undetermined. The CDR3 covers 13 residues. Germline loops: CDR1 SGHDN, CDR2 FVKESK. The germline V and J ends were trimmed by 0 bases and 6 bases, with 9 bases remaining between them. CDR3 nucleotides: TGTGCCAGCAGCCAAGATAGGTCGGGCGAGCAGTACTTC. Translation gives CASSQDRSGEQYF.

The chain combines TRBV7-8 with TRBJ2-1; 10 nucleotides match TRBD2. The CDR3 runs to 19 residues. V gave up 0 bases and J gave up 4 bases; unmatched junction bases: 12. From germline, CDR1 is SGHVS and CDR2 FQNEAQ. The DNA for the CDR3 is TGTGCCAGCAGCTTAGCTCCAACCATACTAGCGGGACCTTACAATGAGCAGTTCTTC. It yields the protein CASSLAPTILAGPYNEQFF.

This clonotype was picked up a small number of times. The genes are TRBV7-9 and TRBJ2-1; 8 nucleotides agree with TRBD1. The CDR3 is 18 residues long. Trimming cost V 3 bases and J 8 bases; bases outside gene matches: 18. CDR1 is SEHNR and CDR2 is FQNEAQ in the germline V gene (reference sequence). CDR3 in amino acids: CASSFPGSGQGKLDEQFF. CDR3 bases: TGTGCCAGCAGCTTTCCTGGCTCTGGACAGGGAAAGCTCGATGAGCAGTTCTTC.

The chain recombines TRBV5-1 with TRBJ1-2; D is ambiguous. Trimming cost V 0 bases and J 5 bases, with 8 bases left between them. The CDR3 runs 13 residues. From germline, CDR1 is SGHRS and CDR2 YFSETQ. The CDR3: CASSLGGQYGYTF. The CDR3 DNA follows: TGCGCCAGCAGCTTGGGGGGTCAGTATGGCTACACCTTC.

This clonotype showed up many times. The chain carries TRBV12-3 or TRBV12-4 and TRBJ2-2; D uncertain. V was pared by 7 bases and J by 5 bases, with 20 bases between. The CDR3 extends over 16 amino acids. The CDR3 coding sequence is TGTGCCAGCACCCCCCGGGCCGGAACGAGAACCGGGGAGCTGTTTTTT. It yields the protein CASTPRAGTRTGELFF.

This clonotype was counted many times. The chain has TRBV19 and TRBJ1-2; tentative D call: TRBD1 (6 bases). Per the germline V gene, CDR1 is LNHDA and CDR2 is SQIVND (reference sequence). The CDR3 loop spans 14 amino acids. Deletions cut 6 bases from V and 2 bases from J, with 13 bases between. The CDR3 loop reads CASSTGTPNYGYTF. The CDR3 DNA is TGTGCCAGTAGCACCGGGACACCCAACTATGGCTACACCTTC.

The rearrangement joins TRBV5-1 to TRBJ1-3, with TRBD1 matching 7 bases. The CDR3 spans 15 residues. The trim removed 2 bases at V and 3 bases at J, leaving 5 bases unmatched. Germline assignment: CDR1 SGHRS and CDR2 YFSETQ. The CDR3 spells CASSFGTDYGNTIYF. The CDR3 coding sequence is TGCGCCAGCAGCTTCGGGACAGATTATGGAAACACCATATATTTT.

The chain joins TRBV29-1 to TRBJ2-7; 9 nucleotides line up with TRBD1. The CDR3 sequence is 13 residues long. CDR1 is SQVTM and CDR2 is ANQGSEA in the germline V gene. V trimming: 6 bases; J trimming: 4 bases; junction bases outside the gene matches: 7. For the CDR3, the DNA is TGCAGCGTCGGCCTGGGACAGGGATACGAGCAGTACTTC. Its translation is CSVGLGQGYEQYF.

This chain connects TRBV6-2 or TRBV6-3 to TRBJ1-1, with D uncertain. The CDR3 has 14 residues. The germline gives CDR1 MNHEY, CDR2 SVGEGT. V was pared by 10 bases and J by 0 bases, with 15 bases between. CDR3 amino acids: CAIRTRVMNTEAFF. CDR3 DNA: TGTGCCATACGGACGCGGGTCATGAACACTGAAGCTTTCTTT.

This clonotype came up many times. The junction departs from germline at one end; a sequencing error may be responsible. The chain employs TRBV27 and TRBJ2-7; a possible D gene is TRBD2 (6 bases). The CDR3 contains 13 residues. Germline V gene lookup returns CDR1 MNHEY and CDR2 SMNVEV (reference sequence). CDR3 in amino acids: CASSLSSGYEQYF. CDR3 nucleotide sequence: TGCGCCAGCAGCTTGAGTAGCGGCTACGAGCAGTACTTC.

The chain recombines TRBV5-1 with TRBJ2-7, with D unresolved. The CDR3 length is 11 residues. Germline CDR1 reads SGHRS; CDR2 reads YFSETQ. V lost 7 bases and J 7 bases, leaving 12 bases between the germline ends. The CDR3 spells CASSPVGEQYF. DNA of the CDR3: TGCGCCAGCTCCCCAGTGGGGGAGCAGTACTTC.

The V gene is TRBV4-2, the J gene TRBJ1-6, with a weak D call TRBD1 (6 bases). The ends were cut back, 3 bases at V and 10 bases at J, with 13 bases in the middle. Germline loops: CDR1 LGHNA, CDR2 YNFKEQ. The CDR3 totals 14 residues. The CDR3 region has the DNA TGTGCCAGCAGCCACCCGGGGGCAAGCTCACCCCTCCACTTT. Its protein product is CASSHPGASSPLHF.

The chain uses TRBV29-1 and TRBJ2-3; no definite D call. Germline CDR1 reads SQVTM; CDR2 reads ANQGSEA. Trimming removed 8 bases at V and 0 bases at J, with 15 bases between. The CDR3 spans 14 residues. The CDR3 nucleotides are TGCAGCTTTCTGACTTCGTCTAGCACAGATACGCAGTATTTT. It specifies CSFLTSSSTDTQYF.

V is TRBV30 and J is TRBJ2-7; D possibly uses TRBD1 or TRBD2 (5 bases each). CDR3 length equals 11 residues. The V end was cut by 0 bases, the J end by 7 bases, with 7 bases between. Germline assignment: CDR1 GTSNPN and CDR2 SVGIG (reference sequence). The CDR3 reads CAWSVWGEQYF. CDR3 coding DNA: TGTGCCTGGAGTGTCTGGGGGGAGCAGTACTTC.

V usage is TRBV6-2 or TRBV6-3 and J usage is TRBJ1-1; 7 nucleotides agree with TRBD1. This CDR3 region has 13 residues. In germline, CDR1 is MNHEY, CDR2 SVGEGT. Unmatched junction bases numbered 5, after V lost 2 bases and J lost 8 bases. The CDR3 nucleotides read TGTGCCAGCAGTTACGAGGGGGACAGCGAAGCTTTCTTT. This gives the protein CASSYEGDSEAFF.

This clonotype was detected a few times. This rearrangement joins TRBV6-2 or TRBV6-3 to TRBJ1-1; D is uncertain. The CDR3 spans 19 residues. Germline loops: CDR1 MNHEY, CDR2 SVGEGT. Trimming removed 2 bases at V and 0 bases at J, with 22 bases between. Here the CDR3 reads CASSYHQTRMNSMNTEAFF. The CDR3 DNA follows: TGTGCCAGCAGTTACCATCAGACGAGGATGAACTCCATGAACACTGAAGCTTTCTTT.

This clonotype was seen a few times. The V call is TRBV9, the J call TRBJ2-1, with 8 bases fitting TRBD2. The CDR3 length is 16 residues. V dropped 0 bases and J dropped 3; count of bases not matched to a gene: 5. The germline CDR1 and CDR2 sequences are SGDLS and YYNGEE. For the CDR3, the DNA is TGTGCCAGCAGCGTAGCCCCACTAGCGGACTACAATGAGCAGTTCTTC. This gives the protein CASSVAPLADYNEQFF.

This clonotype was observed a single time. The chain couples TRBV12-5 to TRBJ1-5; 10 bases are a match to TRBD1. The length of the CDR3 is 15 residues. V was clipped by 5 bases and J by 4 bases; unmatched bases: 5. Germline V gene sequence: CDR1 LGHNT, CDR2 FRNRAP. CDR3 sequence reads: CASGVMGQGNQPQHF. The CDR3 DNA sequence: TGTGCTAGTGGTGTTATGGGACAGGGGAATCAGCCCCAGCATTTT.

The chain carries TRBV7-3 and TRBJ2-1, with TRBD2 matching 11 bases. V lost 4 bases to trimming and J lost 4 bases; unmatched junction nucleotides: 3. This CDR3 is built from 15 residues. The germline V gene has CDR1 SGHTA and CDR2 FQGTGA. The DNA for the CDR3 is TGTGCCAGCAGCTCGCCTAGCGGGGGGTACAATGAGCAGTTCTTC. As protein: CASSSPSGGYNEQFF.

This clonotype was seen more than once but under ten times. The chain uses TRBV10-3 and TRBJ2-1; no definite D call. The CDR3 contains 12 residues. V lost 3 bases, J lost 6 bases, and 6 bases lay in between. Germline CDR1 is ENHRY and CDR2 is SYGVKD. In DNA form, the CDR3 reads TGTGCCATCAGTGATAGCTCCAATGAGCAGTTCTTC. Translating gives CAISDSSNEQFF.

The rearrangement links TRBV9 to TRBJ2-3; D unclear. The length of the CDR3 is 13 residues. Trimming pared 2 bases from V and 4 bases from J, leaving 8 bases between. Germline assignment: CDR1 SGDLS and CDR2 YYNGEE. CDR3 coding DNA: TGTGCCAGCAGCGTCCACCCCGCAGATACGCAGTATTTT. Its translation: CASSVHPADTQYF.

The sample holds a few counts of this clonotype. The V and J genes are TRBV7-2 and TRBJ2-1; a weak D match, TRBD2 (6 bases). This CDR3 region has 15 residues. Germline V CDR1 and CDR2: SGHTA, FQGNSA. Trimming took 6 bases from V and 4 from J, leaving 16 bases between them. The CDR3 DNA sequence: TGTGCCAGCAGTTTCCTTGGCGGGGCTTACAATGAGCAGTTCTTC. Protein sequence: CASSFLGGAYNEQFF.

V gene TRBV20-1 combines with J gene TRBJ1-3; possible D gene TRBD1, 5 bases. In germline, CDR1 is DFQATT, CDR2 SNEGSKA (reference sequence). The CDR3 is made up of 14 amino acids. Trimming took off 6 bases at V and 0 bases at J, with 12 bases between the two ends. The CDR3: CSAPGLLSGNTIYF. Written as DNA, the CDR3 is TGCAGTGCCCCGGGACTCCTCTCTGGAAACACCATATATTTT.